This TCR beta chain appears in the sequencing data of a study of Graves' ophthalmopathy and Graves' hyperthyroidism. About the study: A follow-up of 18 months without ophthalmopathy meant that hyperthyroidism was stable. Study-level results: Most clonotypes expanded in thyroid above 0.001 frequency were present in blood too.

As diagnostic evidence, clinical symptoms, serum thyroxine, TRAb, thyroid ultrasound and orbital computed tomography were relied upon. After removal of 3 bases from V and 3 bases from J, the junction contained 11 bases not matched to a gene. The CDR3 consists of 15 residues. Germline CDR1 SQVTM, CDR2 ANQGSEA. As the template, RNA transcripts were used to amplify TCR beta CDR3 regions. Second-round multiplex PCR came after first-round RT-PCR with HTBI primers. TCRdb re-derived calls from the multiplex PCR reads in MiXCR, one entry per CDR3 protein. Altogether over a million distinct CDR3 sequences are present, 35% to 45% being singletons, with the ten largest covering approximately 12%. This clonotype was detected once. Its antigen is unidentified.

The chain joins TRBV29-1 to TRBJ2-7, with TRBD2 identical over 7 bases. Specimen: peripheral blood or thyroid tissue (not recorded which). The source is an adult man with Graves' hyperthyroidism. CDR3 coding DNA: TGCAGCGTTGAGACCCTCCGGGACTATGGCTACGAGCAGTACTTC. It codes for CSVETLRDYGYEQYF.